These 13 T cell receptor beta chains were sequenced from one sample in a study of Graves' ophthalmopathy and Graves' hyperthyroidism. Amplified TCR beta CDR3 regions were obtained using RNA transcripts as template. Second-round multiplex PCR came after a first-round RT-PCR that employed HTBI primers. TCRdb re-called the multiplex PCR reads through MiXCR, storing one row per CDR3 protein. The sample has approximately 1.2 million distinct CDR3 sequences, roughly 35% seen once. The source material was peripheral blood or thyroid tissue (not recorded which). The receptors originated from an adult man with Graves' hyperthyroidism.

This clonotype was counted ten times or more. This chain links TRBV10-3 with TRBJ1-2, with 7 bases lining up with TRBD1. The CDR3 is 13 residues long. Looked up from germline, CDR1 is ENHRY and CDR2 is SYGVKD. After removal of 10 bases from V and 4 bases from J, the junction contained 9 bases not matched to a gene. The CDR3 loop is CATGTATVYGYTF. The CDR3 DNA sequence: TGTGCCACCGGGACAGCGACCGTCTATGGCTACACCTTC.

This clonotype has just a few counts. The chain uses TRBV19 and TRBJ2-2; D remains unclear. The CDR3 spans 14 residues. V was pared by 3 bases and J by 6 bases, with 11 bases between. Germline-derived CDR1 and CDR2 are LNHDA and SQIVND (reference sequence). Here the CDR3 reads CASSMSSVAGELFF. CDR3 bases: TGTGCCAGTAGTATGTCCAGCGTTGCCGGGGAGCTGTTTTTT.

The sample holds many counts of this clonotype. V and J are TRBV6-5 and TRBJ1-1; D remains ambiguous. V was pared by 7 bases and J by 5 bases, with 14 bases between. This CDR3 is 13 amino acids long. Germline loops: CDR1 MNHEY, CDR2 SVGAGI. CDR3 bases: TGTGCCAGCAACGACCCCGGGGAGACTGAAGCTTTCTTT. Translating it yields CASNDPGETEAFF.

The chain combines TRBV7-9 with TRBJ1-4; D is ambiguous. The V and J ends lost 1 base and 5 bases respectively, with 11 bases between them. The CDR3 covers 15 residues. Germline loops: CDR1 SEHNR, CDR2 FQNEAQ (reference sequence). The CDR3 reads CASSLGEIKNEKLFF. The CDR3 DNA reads TGTGCCAGCAGCTTAGGGGAAATTAAGAATGAAAAACTGTTTTTT.

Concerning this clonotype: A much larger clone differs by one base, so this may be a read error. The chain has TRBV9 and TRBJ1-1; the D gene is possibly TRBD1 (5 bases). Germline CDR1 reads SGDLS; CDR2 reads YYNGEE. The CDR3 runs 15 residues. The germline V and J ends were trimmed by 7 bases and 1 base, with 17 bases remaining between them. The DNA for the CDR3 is TGTGCCAGCGGCGCCTCACAGGTTACGAACACTGAAGCTTTCTTT. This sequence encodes CASGASQVTNTEAFF.

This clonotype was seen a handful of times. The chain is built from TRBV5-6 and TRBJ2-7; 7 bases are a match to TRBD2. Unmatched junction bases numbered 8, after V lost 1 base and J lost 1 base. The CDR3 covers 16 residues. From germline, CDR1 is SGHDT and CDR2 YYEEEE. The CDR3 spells CASSLLGGGTSYEQYF. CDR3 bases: TGTGCCAGCAGCTTGTTGGGGGGGGGAACTTCCTACGAGCAGTACTTC.

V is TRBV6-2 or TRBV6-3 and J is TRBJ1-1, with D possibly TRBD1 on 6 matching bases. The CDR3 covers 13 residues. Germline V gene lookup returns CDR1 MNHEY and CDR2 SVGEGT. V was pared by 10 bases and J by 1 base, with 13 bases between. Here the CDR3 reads CATSVRGNTEAFF. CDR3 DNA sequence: TGTGCCACCTCTGTCAGGGGGAACACTGAAGCTTTCTTT.

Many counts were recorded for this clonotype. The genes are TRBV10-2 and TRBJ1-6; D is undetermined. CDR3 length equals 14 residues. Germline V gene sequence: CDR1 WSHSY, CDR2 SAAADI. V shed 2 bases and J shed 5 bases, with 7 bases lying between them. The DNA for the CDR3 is TGCGCCAGCAGTGAGCGCCCGAATAATTCACCCCTCCACTTT. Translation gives CASSERPNNSPLHF.

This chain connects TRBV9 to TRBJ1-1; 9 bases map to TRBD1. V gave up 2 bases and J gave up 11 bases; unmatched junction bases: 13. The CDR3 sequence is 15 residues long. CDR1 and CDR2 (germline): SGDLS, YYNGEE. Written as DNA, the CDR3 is TGTGCCAGCAGCGTGGGGGACAGGGTGGCGAGGTTGGCTTTCTTT. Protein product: CASSVGDRVARLAFF.

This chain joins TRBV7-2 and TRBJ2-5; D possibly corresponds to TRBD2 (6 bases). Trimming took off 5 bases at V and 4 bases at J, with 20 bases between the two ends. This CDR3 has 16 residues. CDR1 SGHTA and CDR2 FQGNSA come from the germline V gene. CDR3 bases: TGTGCCAGCAGCGGCGGGCAATCTGGGAGGTTAGAGACCCAGTACTTC. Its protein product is CASSGGQSGRLETQYF.

In DNA, the CDR3 is TGTGCCACCCTTCGGACAGGGGAAGAGCAGCCCCAGCATTTT. Residues: CATLRTGEEQPQHF. This chain uses TRBV24-1 with TRBJ1-5; 9 bases fit TRBD1. In germline, CDR1 is KGHDR, CDR2 SFDVKD. V was clipped by 9 bases and J by 7 bases; unmatched bases: 9. This CDR3 has 14 residues.

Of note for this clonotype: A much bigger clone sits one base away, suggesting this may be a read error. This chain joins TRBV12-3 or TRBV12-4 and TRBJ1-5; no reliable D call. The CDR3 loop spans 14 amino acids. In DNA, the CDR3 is TGTGCCGGCAGTTTAGTTTTGAGCAATCAGCCCCAGCATTTT. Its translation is CAGSLVLSNQPQHF.

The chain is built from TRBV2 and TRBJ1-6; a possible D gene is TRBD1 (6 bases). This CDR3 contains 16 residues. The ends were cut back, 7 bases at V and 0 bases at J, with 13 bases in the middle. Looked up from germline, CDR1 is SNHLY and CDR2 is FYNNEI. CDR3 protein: CASNPRGSSYNSPLHF. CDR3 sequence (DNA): TGTGCCAGCAACCCCAGGGGAAGCTCCTATAATTCACCCCTCCACTTT.